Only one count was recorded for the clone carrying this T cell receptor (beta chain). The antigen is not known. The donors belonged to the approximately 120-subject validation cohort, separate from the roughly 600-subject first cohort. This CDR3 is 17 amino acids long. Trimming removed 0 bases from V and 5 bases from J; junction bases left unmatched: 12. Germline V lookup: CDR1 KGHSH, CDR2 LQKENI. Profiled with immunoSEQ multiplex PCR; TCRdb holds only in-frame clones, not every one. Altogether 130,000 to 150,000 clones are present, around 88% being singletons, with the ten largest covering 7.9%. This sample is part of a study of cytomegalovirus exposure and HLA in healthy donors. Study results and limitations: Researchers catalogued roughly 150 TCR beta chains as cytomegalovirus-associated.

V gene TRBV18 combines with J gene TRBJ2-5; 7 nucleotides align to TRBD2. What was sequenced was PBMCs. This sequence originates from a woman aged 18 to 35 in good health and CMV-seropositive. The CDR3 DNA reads TGTGCCAGCTCACCACCGGGCGGGAGAATCCGTGGCGAGACCCAGTACTTC. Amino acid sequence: CASSPPGGRIRGETQYF.